This TCR beta chain was retrieved from a study of cytomegalovirus exposure and HLA in healthy donors. Primers included in the PCR were 60 Vbeta and 13 Jbeta primers. The assay was immunoSEQ multiplex PCR, and TCRdb's table has in-frame clones only and misses some. Of roughly 36,000 clones listed, 75% to 90% are singletons. The count of this clone is one. The germline gives CDR1 MGHDK, CDR2 SYGVNS. V lost 4 bases to trimming and J lost 5 bases; unmatched junction nucleotides: 6. The CDR3 contains 14 residues. The receptor's source is a male donor in good health and CMV-seronegative. What was sequenced was PBMCs. The chain joins TRBV25-1 to TRBJ2-5; TRBD2 matches at 8 bases. CDR3 bases: TGTGCCAGCAGTGCCCGGGGGGGTAAGGAGACCCAGTACTTC. Its translation is CASSARGGKETQYF. Full variable domain (missing parts from reference TRBV25-1 and TRBJ2-5): EADIYQTPRYLVIGTGKKITLECSQTMGHDKMYWYQQDPGMELHLIHYSYGVNSTEKGDLSSESTVSRIRTEHFPLTLESARPSHTSQYLCASSARGGKETQYFGPGTRLLVL.